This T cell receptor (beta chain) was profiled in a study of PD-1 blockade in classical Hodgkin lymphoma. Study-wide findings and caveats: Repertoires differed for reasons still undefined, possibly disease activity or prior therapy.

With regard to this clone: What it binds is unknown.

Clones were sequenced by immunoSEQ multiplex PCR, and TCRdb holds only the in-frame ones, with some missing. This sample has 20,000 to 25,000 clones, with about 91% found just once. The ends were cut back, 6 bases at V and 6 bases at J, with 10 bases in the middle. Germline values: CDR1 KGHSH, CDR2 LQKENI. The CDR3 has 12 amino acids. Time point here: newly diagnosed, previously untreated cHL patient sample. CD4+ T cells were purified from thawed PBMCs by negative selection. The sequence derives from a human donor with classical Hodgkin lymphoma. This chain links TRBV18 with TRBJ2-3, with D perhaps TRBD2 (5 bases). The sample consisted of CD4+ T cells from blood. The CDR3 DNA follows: TGTGCCAGCTCCCAAACGGGGGATACGCAGTATTTT. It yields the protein CASSQTGDTQYF.